Described below is a single T cell receptor beta chain sequence and its context. This record belongs to a study of T cell responses to AZD1222 COVID-19 vaccine. The assay was immunoSEQ multiplex PCR, and TCRdb's table has in-frame clones only and misses some. The sample shows 90,000 or so clones, roughly 89% of them seen only once. V was shortened by 1 base and J by 4 bases, with 5 bases between the two germline ends. The CDR3 contains 11 residues. The V gene's germline CDR1 is DFQATT and CDR2 SNEGSKA (reference sequence). The TCR originated in an adult in good health. The sequenced sample was peripheral blood, obtained on day 0 of AZD1222 vaccination. This chain connects TRBV20-1 to TRBJ2-7; D is unclear. In nucleotides, the CDR3 is TGCAGTGCTAGAGCCACTTACGAGCAGTACTTC. Its translation is CSARATYEQYF.